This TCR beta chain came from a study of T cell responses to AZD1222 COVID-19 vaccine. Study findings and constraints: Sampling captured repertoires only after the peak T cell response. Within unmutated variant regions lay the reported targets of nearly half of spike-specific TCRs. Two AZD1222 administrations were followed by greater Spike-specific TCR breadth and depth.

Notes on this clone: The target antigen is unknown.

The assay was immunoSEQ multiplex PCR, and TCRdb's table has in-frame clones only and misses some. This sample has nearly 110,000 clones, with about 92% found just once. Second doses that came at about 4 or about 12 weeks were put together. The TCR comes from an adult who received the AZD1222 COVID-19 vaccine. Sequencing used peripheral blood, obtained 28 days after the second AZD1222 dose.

As DNA, the CDR3 is TGTGCCAGCAGTTCCCATTCGGCTCGCGGGGGCGAGCAGTACTTC. This gives the protein CASSSHSARGGEQYF. The chain uses TRBV27 and TRBJ2-7, with 7 bases fitting TRBD2. Germline CDR1 MNHEY, CDR2 SMNVEV (reference sequence). This CDR3 is built from 15 residues. Trimming at V came to 4 bases and at J to 6 bases, leaving 12 bases not matched to a gene.